The TCR beta chain under discussion was sequenced for a study of post-analysis software for immune sequencing data. Study-wide background: The cohort encompassed relapsing-remitting, secondary progressive and progressive-relapsing multiple sclerosis disease courses.

This clonotype came up a few times. No antigen is known for it. CDR3 length: 15 residues. V gave up 4 bases and J gave up 5 bases; unmatched junction bases: 8. Germline V CDR1 and CDR2: LGHDT, YNNKEL (reference sequence). General study findings and limits: Patients had higher frequencies than controls of about five TRBV segments, including TRBV5-6, TRBV5-1 and TRBV20-1. Samples sharing a preparation batch grouped tightly together when assessed by F measure.

TCR beta cDNA libraries had unique molecular identifiers. Input of roughly 0.95 to 11 million T cells yielded some 500,000 cDNA molecules. MiXCR, run by TCRdb on the PCR reads, gives a single entry per CDR3 protein. This sample has approximately 350,000 distinct CDR3 sequences, with roughly 38% found just once. This clonotype was obtained from a girl aged 5-17 years with multiple sclerosis. Sample: blood. The chain couples TRBV3-1 to TRBJ2-5, with TRBD2 matching 9 bases. DNA of the CDR3: TGTGCCAGCAGCCGTAGCGCGGGGGGGCGGGAGACCCAGTACTTC. Residues: CASSRSAGGRETQYF.